Listed here are 21 T cell receptor beta chains from one sample, sequenced in a study of patients and donors after allogeneic stem cell transplantation. TCRdb itself ran the RT-PCR reads through MiXCR, one entry per CDR3 protein. The sample contains about 110,000 distinct CDR3 sequences, 35% to 45% of which appear only once. The sequenced sample consisted of blood, either unsorted or a sorted T cell fraction (not recorded which). These receptors all come from a human donor who was either an allogeneic HSCT recipient or a stem cell or donor lymphocyte infusion donor (not recorded which). It is not recorded whose cells these are; they may come from a transplant donor.

The chain is built from TRBV12-3 or TRBV12-4 and TRBJ2-4; 8 nucleotides agree with TRBD1. V shed 4 bases and J 4 bases; nucleotides not matched to a gene: 3. The CDR3 has 14 residues. CDR3 sequence: CASSSRTGKNIQYF. The DNA of the CDR3 is TGTGCCAGCAGTTCCAGGACAGGGAAAAACATTCAGTACTTC.

The V call is TRBV12-3 or TRBV12-4, the J call TRBJ2-1; 14 bases match TRBD2. The CDR3 is 15 residues long. V lost 3 bases to trimming and J lost 9 bases; unmatched junction nucleotides: 4. In nucleotides, the CDR3 is TGTGCCAGCAGTTTGACTAGCGGGAGGGCCACTGAGCAGTTCTTC. It specifies CASSLTSGRATEQFF.

This chain links TRBV18 with TRBJ2-7, with D unresolved. This CDR3 comprises 14 residues. The germline V and J ends were trimmed by 0 bases and 4 bases, with 10 bases remaining between them. Germline CDR1 reads KGHSH; CDR2 reads LQKENI. The DNA of the CDR3 is TGTGCCAGCTCACCACCGGGTAGGCCGTACGAGCAGTACTTC. Protein sequence: CASSPPGRPYEQYF.

This sequence joins TRBV5-1 and TRBJ2-3; 8 positions match TRBD2. V shed 2 bases, J shed 1 base, and the junction held 3 bases outside the gene matches. The germline CDR1 and CDR2 sequences are SGHRS and YFSETQ. The CDR3 spans 15 residues. The CDR3 DNA follows: TGCGCCAGCAGCTTAGCGGGAGCGGGCACAGATACGCAGTATTTT. Translated, it gives CASSLAGAGTDTQYF.

In its sample, this clonotype was seen a few times. The chain links TRBV4-2 to TRBJ1-2; D remains unclear. Germline V CDR1 and CDR2: LGHNA, YNFKEQ. The CDR3 runs 14 residues. V was trimmed by 0 bases and J by 9 bases, leaving 14 bases between them. CDR3 sequence (DNA): TGTGCCAGCAGCCAAGATCGACCGGTCCATCGCTACACCTTC. Translated, it gives CASSQDRPVHRYTF.

The rearrangement joins TRBV5-6 to TRBJ1-1; D gene ambiguous. The CDR3 has 18 amino acids. In germline, CDR1 is SGHDT, CDR2 YYEEEE. Trimming removed 3 bases from V and 4 bases from J, with 25 bases in between. CDR3 DNA: TGTGCCAGCAGCTCGATCGCTTCCCCTAGCGGGAACGGCACTGAAGCTTTCTTT. This sequence encodes CASSSIASPSGNGTEAFF.

The chain joins TRBV4-1 to TRBJ2-1; D is unclear. V lost 0 bases and J 10 bases, leaving 13 bases between the germline ends. The CDR3 contains 14 residues. Germline values: CDR1 MGHRA, CDR2 YSYEKL. In DNA form, the CDR3 reads TGCGCCAGCAGCCAAGATTTGGGAAGGCGGGAGCAGTTCTTC. It encodes CASSQDLGRREQFF.

This clonotype was seen only a few times. The V call is TRBV12-3 or TRBV12-4, the J call TRBJ1-3; TRBD1 aligns across 10 bases. The CDR3 sequence is 14 residues long. Trimming removed 2 bases from V and 8 bases from J; junction bases left unmatched: 3. CDR3: CASSLRDRGYTIYF. CDR3 nucleotides: TGTGCCAGCAGTTTACGGGACAGGGGTTACACCATATATTTT.

This clonotype was counted between two and nine times. CDR3 sequence reads: CASSLSTGRNSPLHF. CDR3 bases: TGTGCCAGCAGCTTAAGCACGGGCCGAAATTCACCCCTCCACTTT. The chain joins TRBV7-2 to TRBJ1-6; D remains ambiguous. Germline lookup yields CDR1 SGHTA and CDR2 FQGNSA. V lost 2 bases and J 7 bases, leaving 12 bases between the germline ends. The CDR3 totals 15 residues.

The gene calls are TRBV7-2 and TRBJ2-1; D not certain. Germline V gene data show CDR1 as SGHTA and CDR2 as FQGNSA. V was cut by 4 bases and J by 10 bases, with 14 bases left in between. The CDR3 consists of 13 residues. CDR3 loop: CASSSLRPPEQFF. For the CDR3, the DNA is TGTGCCAGCAGCTCTTTACGCCCACCGGAGCAGTTCTTC.

The table lists this clonotype with a few counts. This chain links TRBV20-1 with TRBJ2-6; D is possibly TRBD1 (5 bases). CDR1 DFQATT and CDR2 SNEGSKA come from the germline V gene (reference sequence). V gave up 0 bases and J gave up 2 bases, with 8 bases separating them. The CDR3 is 15 amino acids. The CDR3: CSARDSRAGANVLTF. CDR3 sequence (DNA): TGCAGTGCTAGAGATTCCAGGGCTGGGGCCAACGTCCTGACTTTC.

CDR3 sequence reads: CASRDYHYNEQFF. Written as DNA, the CDR3 is TGTGCCAGCAGGGACTATCATTACAATGAGCAGTTCTTC. The V gene is TRBV5-5, the J gene TRBJ2-1; D possibly corresponds to TRBD2 (6 bases). Germline CDR1 is SGHKS and CDR2 is YYEKEE (reference sequence). This CDR3 is built from 13 residues. V gave up 5 bases and J gave up 4 bases, with 10 bases separating them.

This clonotype was recorded a few times. This sequence joins TRBV20-1 and TRBJ1-1; D is undetermined. This CDR3 has 15 amino acids. V lost 1 base and J 0 bases, leaving 12 bases between the germline ends. Per germline, CDR1 DFQATT and CDR2 SNEGSKA (reference sequence). CDR3 region: CSARVPSYMNTEAFF. Written as DNA, the CDR3 is TGCAGTGCTAGAGTCCCGAGTTACATGAACACTGAAGCTTTCTTT.

This clonotype was observed a handful of times. The rearrangement joins TRBV3-1 to TRBJ1-5; D is unresolved. With 0 bases removed from V and 0 bases from J, the gap between germline ends came to 9 bases. Germline CDR1 LGHDT, CDR2 YNNKEL (reference sequence). The CDR3 loop spans 16 amino acids. The CDR3 nucleotides are TGTGCCAGCAGCCAAGACCCAAGTCCTAGCAATCAGCCCCAGCATTTT. It yields the protein CASSQDPSPSNQPQHF.

The chain employs TRBV3-1 and TRBJ2-1; a weak D match, TRBD2 (5 bases). V gave up 4 bases and J gave up 5 bases, with 15 bases separating them. Germline V gives CDR1 LGHDT, CDR2 YNNKEL (reference sequence). This CDR3 region has 15 residues. In nucleotides, the CDR3 is TGTGCCAGCAGCCGAGCGGCTACCCCGAACAATGAGCAGTTCTTC. Translating it yields CASSRAATPNNEQFF.

This clonotype was picked up a small number of times. The chain joins TRBV7-2 to TRBJ1-1; D perhaps matches TRBD1 (6 bases). V shed 2 bases and J shed 0 bases, with 13 bases lying between them. Germline-derived CDR1 and CDR2 are SGHTA and FQGNSA. The CDR3 has 16 amino acids. The CDR3 coding sequence is TGTGCCAGCAGCTTATACAAATGGGGGCTGAACACTGAAGCTTTCTTT. Its translation is CASSLYKWGLNTEAFF.

This clonotype was picked up a small number of times. The rearrangement links TRBV6-6 to TRBJ2-1; TRBD2 aligns across 10 bases. The V gene end was trimmed by 2 bases and the J gene end by 3 bases; junction bases not matched to a gene: 4. Germline loops: CDR1 MNHNY, CDR2 SVGAGI (reference sequence). This CDR3 has 16 residues. The CDR3 reads CASSYQAGGGYNEQFF. CDR3 sequence (DNA): TGTGCCAGCAGTTACCAAGCGGGAGGGGGCTACAATGAGCAGTTCTTC.

The rearrangement links TRBV6-2 or TRBV6-3 to TRBJ2-7; no firm D call. The ends were cut back, 10 bases at V and 5 bases at J, with 18 bases in the middle. The CDR3 has 13 residues. In germline, CDR1 is MNHEY, CDR2 SVGEGT. The CDR3: CATRPGIVDEQYF. The CDR3 DNA reads as TGTGCCACGCGCCCTGGAATAGTCGACGAGCAGTACTTC.

This clonotype was counted only a few times. V and J are TRBV6-5 and TRBJ1-1; D gene ambiguous. V shed 2 bases and J shed 9 bases, with 7 bases lying between them. Germline V lookup: CDR1 MNHEY, CDR2 SVGAGI. There are 11 residues in the CDR3. The DNA for the CDR3 is TGTGCCAGCAGTTACAAGGGCAAAGCTTTCTTT. Its translation: CASSYKGKAFF.

V is TRBV20-1 and J is TRBJ2-2; TRBD2 agrees at 7 bases. J gave up 4 bases and V 3 bases, and 8 bases lay outside the gene matches. This CDR3 has 15 amino acids. Germline assignment: CDR1 DFQATT and CDR2 SNEGSKA (reference sequence). The CDR3 is CSASYGLVSTGELFF. CDR3 nucleotides: TGCAGTGCTAGCTACGGACTAGTTAGCACCGGGGAGCTGTTTTTT.

This clonotype was found once. The genes are TRBV27 and TRBJ2-5; the D call may be TRBD1 or TRBD2 (5 bases each). The ends were cut back, 8 bases at V and 5 bases at J, with 12 bases in the middle. The length of the CDR3 is 12 residues. Germline assignment: CDR1 MNHEY and CDR2 SMNVEV (reference sequence). CDR3 sequence reads: CASAGWGETQYF. CDR3 DNA sequence: TGTGCCAGCGCCGGATGGGGGGAGACCCAGTACTTC.